Listed here are 17 T cell receptor beta chains from one sample, sequenced in a study of spatial heterogeneity in lung cancer. TCRdb analysed the 5' RACE reads with MiXCR anew, one entry per CDR3 protein. The sample holds 9,500 to 12,000 distinct CDR3 sequences, around 10% seen once. General observations from the study: Mutation tallies in tumors tracked expanded intratumoral alpha and beta TCR counts.

No antigen has been assigned to these receptors. Time point: sample taken at primary tumor resection. The source material was lung tumor tissue, sampled at surgery. The receptors were sampled from a female donor with early-stage non-small cell lung cancer.

In this sample, this clonotype turned up many times. The gene calls are TRBV20-1 and TRBJ2-2, with 7 bases aligning to TRBD2. This CDR3 is 12 amino acids long. Looked up from germline, CDR1 is DFQATT and CDR2 is SNEGSKA (reference sequence). V gave up 6 bases and J gave up 5 bases; unmatched junction bases: 3. Written as DNA, the CDR3 is TGCAGTGCGCGGGGGTGGACCGGGGAGCTGTTTTTT. Encoded protein: CSARGWTGELFF.

This clonotype is large (0.1 to 1%) by share. The chain couples TRBV18 to TRBJ2-1; D remains unclear. The CDR3 contains 17 residues. Germline loops: CDR1 KGHSH, CDR2 LQKENI. Trimming removed 4 bases at V and 8 bases at J, with 24 bases between. Written as DNA, the CDR3 is TGTGCCAGCTCACTGTTTCCTAGTACCCGAGAAAACGATGAGCAGTTCTTC. As protein: CASSLFPSTRENDEQFF.

This clonotype was detected ten times or more. The chain links TRBV10-3 to TRBJ1-5, with D possibly being TRBD1 (5 bases). CDR1 is ENHRY and CDR2 is SYGVKD in the germline V gene. Trimming took 4 bases from V and 4 from J, leaving 11 bases between them. CDR3 length: 14 amino acids. CDR3 DNA: TGTGCCATCAGTGGAGGGGAATGGAATCAGCCCCAGCATTTT. This codes for CAISGGEWNQPQHF.

This clonotype was detected many times. The chain couples TRBV7-2 to TRBJ2-5, with 9 nucleotides matching TRBD2. The CDR3 totals 15 residues. Trimming removed 4 bases from V and 5 bases from J; junction bases left unmatched: 8. Germline CDR1 and CDR2: SGHTA and FQGNSA. CDR3 bases: TGTGCCAGCAGCTCACCTAGCGGGGTTGGGGAGACCCAGTACTTC. The encoded protein is CASSSPSGVGETQYF.

This clonotype has at least ten counts. V and J are TRBV6-5 and TRBJ2-1, with D unresolved. This CDR3 is built from 14 residues. Trimming took off 2 bases at V and 8 bases at J, with 13 bases between the two ends. The germline V gene has CDR1 MNHEY and CDR2 SVGAGI. The CDR3 sequence: CASSYRPQGYEQFF. In DNA form, the CDR3 reads TGTGCCAGCAGTTACCGGCCCCAAGGGTATGAGCAGTTCTTC.

This clonotype was recorded many times. The genes are TRBV5-1 and TRBJ1-3; D is unresolved. This CDR3 contains 15 residues. V was shortened by 3 bases and J by 4 bases, with 14 bases between the two germline ends. The germline V gene has CDR1 SGHRS and CDR2 YFSETQ. CDR3 sequence (DNA): TGCGCCAGCAGCTCGGAGGGAGCTCTCGGAAACACCATATATTTT. It encodes CASSSEGALGNTIYF. The whole variable domain, filled in from reference TRBV5-1 and TRBJ1-3, reads KAGVTQTPRYLIKTRGQQVTLSCSPISGHRSVSWYQQTPGQGLQFLFEYFSETQRNKGNFPGRFSGRQFSNSRSEMNVSTLELGDSALYLCASSSEGALGNTIYFGEGSWLTVV.

This clonotype was seen repeatedly, ten times or more. The chain has TRBV29-1 and TRBJ2-1; TRBD2 agrees at 11 bases. Germline CDR1 reads SQVTM; CDR2 reads ANQGSEA. The CDR3 runs to 14 residues. V shed 6 bases and J 7 bases; nucleotides not matched to a gene: 8. In nucleotides, the CDR3 is TGCAGCGTACTCACTAGCGGGGGTTGGAATGAGCAGTTCTTC. Translation gives CSVLTSGGWNEQFF.

CDR3 nucleotide sequence: TGCAGCGTTGTTGGCAGCTACGAGCAGTACTTC. Its translation is CSVVGSYEQYF. The gene calls are TRBV29-1 and TRBJ2-7; D is undetermined. This CDR3 comprises 11 residues. CDR1 and CDR2 from the germline V gene are SQVTM and ANQGSEA. With 4 bases removed from V and 3 bases from J, the gap between germline ends came to 7 bases.

This clonotype was seen more than once but under ten times. The rearrangement uses TRBV6-5 and TRBJ2-3; no clear D gene. With 5 bases removed from V and 2 bases from J, the gap between germline ends came to 17 bases. The length of the CDR3 is 16 residues. Per the germline V gene, CDR1 is MNHEY and CDR2 is SVGAGI. This chain's CDR3 is CASSTLTSSTTDTQYF. The CDR3 DNA is TGTGCCAGCAGTACCTTGACCAGCTCAACCACAGATACGCAGTATTTT.

This clonotype occurred many times. This rearrangement joins TRBV6-2 or TRBV6-3 to TRBJ2-3; 8 positions match TRBD2. The J segment lost 4 bases and the V segment lost 2 bases, leaving 8 bases of the junction unmatched. The germline V gene encodes CDR1 MNHEY and CDR2 SVGEGT. The CDR3 contains 16 residues. The chain's CDR3 is CASSYVSAGGADTQYF. CDR3 bases: TGTGCCAGCAGTTACGTCTCGGCGGGAGGCGCAGATACGCAGTATTTT.

This clonotype was seen ten or more times. The CDR3 reads CASSRNRLAGPSFF. The CDR3 nucleotides are TGTGCCAGCAGCCGCAACCGACTAGCGGGGCCATCGTTCTTC. This chain connects TRBV3-1 to TRBJ2-1, with 11 bases matching TRBD2. The germline CDR1 and CDR2 sequences are LGHDT and YNNKEL (reference sequence). The CDR3 is 14 amino acids. With V trimmed by 4 bases and J by 15 bases, 11 bases remained unmatched.

This clonotype was observed a handful of times. The chain couples TRBV20-1 to TRBJ2-5, with a weak D call TRBD2 (5 bases). CDR1 is DFQATT, CDR2 SNEGSKA, per germline (reference sequence). Trimming took 6 bases from V and 5 from J, leaving 22 bases between them. This CDR3 contains 15 residues. CDR3 bases: TGCAGTGCCCTTACCCCCCCGTCAGGCGGGGAGACCCAGTACTTC. Encoded protein: CSALTPPSGGETQYF.

This clonotype has a count of ten or more. The V and J genes are TRBV4-1 and TRBJ1-1, with a tentative D call TRBD1 (5 bases). V was clipped by 1 base and J by 4 bases, with 10 bases between them. The germline V gene encodes CDR1 MGHRA and CDR2 YSYEKL. The CDR3 has 14 residues. The CDR3 DNA is TGCGCCAGCAGCCAAGCGGGGGTACGCACTGAAGCTTTCTTT. Translation gives CASSQAGVRTEAFF.

This clonotype was seen many times. This sequence joins TRBV28 and TRBJ2-7; D uncertain. The CDR3 has 12 amino acids. Per germline, CDR1 MDHEN and CDR2 SYDVKM. Trimming removed 8 bases from V and 2 bases from J, with 10 bases in between. CDR3 DNA sequence: TGTGCCAGCCTTGGGCAAACCTACGAGCAGTACTTC. Its translation: CASLGQTYEQYF.

This clonotype is categorized as medium-sized (0.01 to 0.1%). The chain uses TRBV7-2 and TRBJ1-6; D unclear. The ends were cut back, 2 bases at V and 9 bases at J, with 14 bases in the middle. Germline CDR1 is SGHTA and CDR2 is FQGNSA. This CDR3 is 15 amino acids long. The CDR3 region has the DNA TGTGCCAGCAGCTTATGGGGATTTGGTGGTTCACCCCTCCACTTT. Amino acid sequence: CASSLWGFGGSPLHF.

V usage is TRBV20-1 and J usage is TRBJ2-1; D call uncertain. This CDR3 contains 12 residues. From germline, CDR1 is DFQATT and CDR2 SNEGSKA (reference sequence). V lost 8 bases, J lost 8 bases, and 16 bases lay in between. As DNA, the CDR3 is TGCAGTCCCAGCGATGGTAGGGATGAGCAGTTCTTC. Translation gives CSPSDGRDEQFF.

This clonotype was seen ten or more times. V gene TRBV20-1 combines with J gene TRBJ1-1, with 9 nucleotides matching TRBD1. From germline, CDR1 is DFQATT and CDR2 SNEGSKA (reference sequence). CDR3 length: 13 amino acids. J gave up 11 bases and V 6 bases, and 13 bases lay outside the gene matches. The CDR3 region has the DNA TGCAGTGCCGAGAATCCGGGACAGGGTGTTGCTTTCTTT. As protein: CSAENPGQGVAFF.